This paragraph reports one T cell receptor (beta chain). As yet, its antigen is unknown. Other nucleotide sequences in the sample specify the same CDR3. None of the donors, who were healthy HIV-negative adults, had recently had acute infections or vaccinations. Some clones are missing from TCRdb's copy, which holds only in-frame ones; the method was immunoSEQ multiplex PCR. The sample contains 400,000 to 600,000 clones, 95% to 96% of which appear only once. The data derive from a study of shared clonotypes between healthy human individuals. Study results and caveats: Clonotype sharing among the donors was expected to vary with sequencing depth. As a rule, naive subsets had a larger estimated richness than memory subsets.

Germline CDR1 and CDR2: SGDLS and YYNGEE. The CDR3 has 17 residues. With V trimmed by 0 bases and J by 2 bases, 7 bases remained unmatched. The sequence derives from a woman between 25 and 40 years old in good health. The chain employs TRBV9 and TRBJ2-5; 10 bases align to TRBD2. Sequences were obtained from naive CD4+ T cells sorted from blood. As to subset: CD45RA+ positively selected. The chain's CDR3 is CASSVGLAGVGQETQYF. The CDR3 nucleotides are TGTGCCAGCAGCGTAGGGCTAGCGGGAGTAGGGCAAGAGACCCAGTACTTC.